This T cell receptor (beta chain) was captured by sequencing in a study of T cells in Graves' hyperthyroidism and ophthalmopathy. On the study more broadly: The blood sample was taken at first diagnosis, before treatment began. Overall study findings and caveats: Using 13 V-J features, a model discriminated ophthalmopathy from stable hyperthyroidism. Among thyroid clonotypes expanded above 0.001, most also appeared in blood.

The CDR3 consists of 17 residues. V was clipped by 5 bases and J by 1 base; unmatched bases: 7. Germline loops: CDR1 SGHTA, CDR2 FQGTGA. This clonotype showed up many times. Its antigen is unidentified. RNA transcripts were the template for amplifying TCR beta CDR3 regions. First-round RT-PCR of the TCR CDR3 relied on the HTBI primer set. One entry per CDR3 protein, called by TCRdb with MiXCR from the multiplex PCR reads. The table has fewer than 300,000 distinct CDR3 sequences, about 25% seen once. The V and J genes are TRBV7-3 and TRBJ2-3; TRBD2 matches at 12 bases. The sequencing sample was made of blood. This clonotype was obtained from a man aged 35 to 55 with Graves' hyperthyroidism that later progressed to Graves' ophthalmopathy. The CDR3 nucleotides are TGTGCCAGCAGCCCCTGGGCTAGCGGGAGGGGCACAGATACGCAGTATTTT. Its protein product is CASSPWASGRGTDTQYF.